Presented here are 29 T cell receptor beta chains from one specimen sequenced in a study of cytomegalovirus exposure and HLA in healthy donors. It was with 60 Vbeta and 13 Jbeta primers that the PCR ran. The table came from immunoSEQ multiplex PCR; TCRdb's copy has only in-frame clones and leaves some out. The sample has more than 85,000 clones, around 87% seen once. The specimen was PBMCs. All receptors come from a man between 40 and 49 years old in good health and CMV-seronegative.

The chain combines TRBV18 with TRBJ2-3; the D gene is possibly TRBD2 (6 bases). The germline V gene encodes CDR1 KGHSH and CDR2 LQKENI. Trimming took off 6 bases at V and 2 bases at J, with 21 bases between the two ends. The CDR3 has 17 residues. For the CDR3, the DNA is TGTGCCAGCTCCCCGTTACCGGGACTCTCCTCCACAGATACGCAGTATTTT. It yields the protein CASSPLPGLSSTDTQYF.

The CDR3 protein is CALFEGNTEAFF. The CDR3 DNA sequence: TGTGCCCTCTTCGAGGGAAATACTGAAGCTTTCTTT. The V call is TRBV30, the J call TRBJ1-1, with D hard to call. The CDR3 has 12 residues. Trimming cost V 8 bases and J 5 bases, with 15 bases left between them. The germline V gene encodes CDR1 GTSNPN and CDR2 SVGIG (reference sequence). Together with reference TRBV30 and TRBJ1-1, the CDR3 gives the full variable domain: SQTIHQWPATLVQPVGSPLSLECTVEGTSNPNLYWYRQAAGRGLQLLFYSVGIGQISSEVPQNLSASRPQDRQFILSSKKLLLSDSGFYLCALFEGNTEAFFGQGTRLTVV.

The chain uses TRBV6-1 and TRBJ1-1; unclear D gene. The CDR3 contains 13 residues. Trimming took off 0 bases at V and 5 bases at J, with 7 bases between the two ends. Germline V lookup: CDR1 MNHNS, CDR2 SASEGT. The CDR3 is CASSEAPLTEAFF. The CDR3 nucleotides read TGTGCCAGCAGTGAAGCCCCCTTGACTGAAGCTTTCTTT.

V usage is TRBV28 and J usage is TRBJ2-1; 7 bases line up with TRBD1. The trim removed 3 bases at V and 4 bases at J, leaving 6 bases unmatched. The CDR3 has 15 amino acids. The germline V gene encodes CDR1 MDHEN and CDR2 SYDVKM. The CDR3 region has the DNA TGTGCCAGCAGTTTCGACAGGGCATTATACAATGAGCAGTTCTTC. Its protein product is CASSFDRALYNEQFF. The full variable domain, with the rest looked up from reference TRBV28 and TRBJ2-1, is DVKVTQSSRYLVKRTGEKVFLECVQDMDHENMFWYRQDPGLGLRLIYFSYDVKMKEKGDIPEGYSVSREKKERFSLILESASTNQTSMYLCASSFDRALYNEQFFGPGTRLTVL.

V is TRBV5-4 and J is TRBJ1-5, with a weak D call TRBD1 (6 bases). Germline CDR1 SGHNT, CDR2 YYREEE (reference sequence). There are 14 residues in the CDR3. The ends were cut back, 9 bases at V and 3 bases at J, with 16 bases in the middle. The CDR3 sequence is CATYDRNSNQPQHF. In DNA, the CDR3 is TGTGCCACCTACGACAGGAATTCCAATCAGCCCCAGCATTTT.

This chain joins TRBV7-9 and TRBJ2-1; TRBD1 matches 9 bases. Germline values: CDR1 SEHNR, CDR2 FQNEAQ (reference sequence). The CDR3 length is 16 residues. The ends lost 3 bases at V and 5 bases at J; junction bases unmatched: 8. This CDR3 reads CASSFNRDRENNEQFF. As DNA, the CDR3 is TGTGCCAGCAGCTTCAACCGGGACAGGGAAAACAATGAGCAGTTCTTC.

This chain joins TRBV6-5 and TRBJ1-4; TRBD1 matches 7 bases. The CDR3 runs to 15 residues. Germline trimming cut 2 bases from V and 5 bases from J; bases unmatched to any gene: 5. In germline, CDR1 is MNHEY, CDR2 SVGAGI. This chain's CDR3 is CASSYGGTANEKLFF. Here the CDR3 DNA reads TGTGCCAGCAGTTACGGCGGGACAGCGAATGAAAAACTGTTTTTT.

The V and J genes are TRBV7-7 and TRBJ2-7; weak D call: TRBD1 (7 bases). The CDR3 consists of 14 residues. In germline, CDR1 is SSHAT, CDR2 FNYEAQ (reference sequence). The V gene lost 1 base and the J gene lost 5 bases, with 12 bases spanning the gap. The CDR3 DNA follows: TGTGCCAGCAGCTTAGGTCCAGGGGGGAACGAGCAGTACTTC. It is translated as CASSLGPGGNEQYF.

The CDR3 region has the DNA TGTGCCAGCAGCTTGTCCAGGGGGCTTTGGGGCTACACCTTC. Amino acids: CASSLSRGLWGYTF. V and J are TRBV5-8 and TRBJ1-2, with 8 bases lining up with TRBD1. The CDR3 extends over 14 amino acids. The V and J ends lost 1 base and 8 bases, in that order; junction bases with no gene match: 7. Germline CDR1 is SGHTS and CDR2 is YDEGEE.

This clone was found once. This chain connects TRBV19 to TRBJ1-5; D is undetermined. The germline CDR1 and CDR2 sequences are LNHDA and SQIVND (reference sequence). V shed 2 bases and J shed 0 bases, with 23 bases lying between them. The CDR3 covers 20 residues. This chain's CDR3 is CASSIRWTSAASNSNQPQHF. Written as DNA, the CDR3 is TGTGCCAGTAGTATAAGGTGGACTTCAGCAGCGTCAAATAGCAATCAGCCCCAGCATTTT.

This sequence joins TRBV28 and TRBJ2-1; TRBD2 agrees at 7 bases. The CDR3 length is 14 residues. V shed 2 bases and J 3 bases; nucleotides not matched to a gene: 1. Germline lookup yields CDR1 MDHEN and CDR2 SYDVKM. CDR3 in DNA: TGTGCCAGCAGTTTAGGCGGGAGCTACAATGAGCAGTTCTTC. Its protein product is CASSLGGSYNEQFF.

J is TRBJ2-2 and V is TRBV30; D is possibly TRBD2 (7 bases). This CDR3 has 14 amino acids. V dropped 5 bases and J dropped 7 bases, with 17 bases sitting between them. CDR1 and CDR2 from the germline V gene are GTSNPN and SVGIG (reference sequence). The CDR3 DNA follows: TGTGCCTGGGGCCGGGGGGCTCCCGGCGGGGAGCTGTTTTTT. Translated, it gives CAWGRGAPGGELFF.

CDR3 DNA: TGTGCCAGCAGCTTATCTGAGAATTCACCCCTCCACTTT. Translation: CASSLSENSPLHF. This chain joins TRBV7-6 and TRBJ1-6; D is undetermined. CDR3 length equals 13 residues. Trimming removed 2 bases at V and 7 bases at J, with 6 bases between. From germline, CDR1 is SGHVS and CDR2 FNYEAQ.

The chain employs TRBV5-1 and TRBJ2-1, with a tentative D call TRBD2 (5 bases). The V end lost 3 bases, the J end lost 8 bases, and 21 bases lay between the germline ends. Germline CDR1 is SGHRS and CDR2 is YFSETQ. The CDR3 has 16 residues. The CDR3 bases are TGCGCCAGCAGCTCCGGTACCGACGGGGTCGTCGATGAGCAGTTCTTC. It codes for CASSSGTDGVVDEQFF.

The V gene is TRBV7-9, the J gene TRBJ1-1; TRBD1 agrees at 8 bases. This CDR3 region has 17 residues. Germline lookup yields CDR1 SEHNR and CDR2 FQNEAQ (reference sequence). The ends lost 5 bases at V and 2 bases at J; junction bases unmatched: 13. CDR3: CASSLSPGTGPNTEAFF. The CDR3 nucleotides read TGTGCCAGCAGCCTCTCACCCGGGACAGGTCCTAACACTGAAGCTTTCTTT. Supplemented by reference TRBV7-9 and TRBJ1-1, the full variable domain reads DTGVSQNPRHKITKRGQNVTFRCDPISEHNRLYWYRQTLGQGPEFLTYFQNEAQLEKSRLLSDRFSAERPKGSFSTLEIQRTEQGDSAMYLCASSLSPGTGPNTEAFFGQGTRLTVV.

The chain has TRBV28 and TRBJ2-5; D might be TRBD2 (5 bases). Germline V lookup: CDR1 MDHEN, CDR2 SYDVKM. V gave up 7 bases and J gave up 7 bases, with 19 bases separating them. This CDR3 has 14 residues. The CDR3: CASIFPGKEGTQYF. CDR3 bases: TGTGCCAGCATCTTCCCGGGGAAGGAAGGGACCCAGTACTTC. The whole variable domain, remainder taken from reference TRBV28 and TRBJ2-5, is DVKVTQSSRYLVKRTGEKVFLECVQDMDHENMFWYRQDPGLGLRLIYFSYDVKMKEKGDIPEGYSVSREKKERFSLILESASTNQTSMYLCASIFPGKEGTQYFGPGTRLLVL.

This clone appeared a few times. The chain has TRBV25-1 and TRBJ1-2, with D uncertain. Trimming left V 2 bases short and J 4 bases short, with 5 bases between. Germline V gene lookup returns CDR1 MGHDK and CDR2 SYGVNS. CDR3 length: 12 amino acids. The CDR3, as DNA: TGTGCCAGCAGTGAACAGTCCTATGGCTACACCTTC. It is translated as CASSEQSYGYTF.

This clone is a singleton in its sample. The chain carries TRBV28 and TRBJ1-1; D is undetermined. Deletions cut 6 bases from V and 7 bases from J, with 12 bases between. The CDR3 loop spans 12 amino acids. Germline loops: CDR1 MDHEN, CDR2 SYDVKM. The CDR3 sequence is CASSPLTNEAFF. The CDR3 DNA reads TGTGCCAGCAGCCCCTTGACAAATGAAGCTTTCTTT.

The chain joins TRBV29-1 to TRBJ2-5; a weak D match, TRBD1 (5 bases). The V end was cut by 0 bases, the J end by 2 bases, with 10 bases between. In germline, CDR1 is SQVTM, CDR2 ANQGSEA. This CDR3 comprises 14 residues. The CDR3 DNA reads TGCAGCGTTGAAGACGGCAGGGTGCAAGAGACCCAGTACTTC. It codes for CSVEDGRVQETQYF.

V is TRBV7-2 and J is TRBJ1-2; D is uncertain. Trimming took 5 bases from V and 8 from J, leaving 18 bases between them. Germline V gives CDR1 SGHTA, CDR2 FQGNSA. The CDR3 runs 14 residues. The CDR3: CASSPPAVPKGYTF. The CDR3 DNA reads as TGTGCCAGCAGCCCCCCCGCAGTACCAAAAGGCTACACCTTC.

The V gene is TRBV7-2, the J gene TRBJ2-1, with a tentative D call TRBD2 (6 bases). The germline V gene encodes CDR1 SGHTA and CDR2 FQGNSA. The CDR3 contains 16 residues. Trimming removed 5 bases at V and 6 bases at J, with 20 bases between. The CDR3 region is CASSRIQDYFFNEQFF. The CDR3 DNA reads as TGTGCCAGCAGCCGAATACAGGACTACTTTTTCAATGAGCAGTTCTTC. Combining the CDR3 with reference TRBV7-2 and TRBJ2-1 gives the whole variable domain GAGVSQSPSNKVTEKGKDVELRCDPISGHTALYWYRQSLGQGLEFLIYFQGNSAPDKSGLPSDRFSAERTGGSVSTLTIQRTQQEDSAVYLCASSRIQDYFFNEQFFGPGTRLTVL.

The chain uses TRBV9 and TRBJ1-1, with TRBD1 as a possible D gene (5 bases). CDR3 length equals 15 residues. In germline, CDR1 is SGDLS, CDR2 YYNGEE. V was pared by 4 bases and J by 0 bases, with 13 bases between. The CDR3 protein is CASSPREGLNTEAFF. In nucleotides, the CDR3 is TGTGCCAGCAGCCCGAGGGAGGGGTTGAACACTGAAGCTTTCTTT.

This chain connects TRBV9 to TRBJ2-6; TRBD1 aligns across 12 bases. There are 18 residues in the CDR3. The V and J ends lost 2 bases and 2 bases, in that order; junction bases with no gene match: 5. Germline CDR1 is SGDLS and CDR2 is YYNGEE. CDR3 bases: TGTGCCAGCAGCGTCCCCGGGACAGGGGGCACTGGGGCCAACGTCCTGACTTTC. This codes for CASSVPGTGGTGANVLTF.

V and J are TRBV4-1 and TRBJ1-1; D is uncertain. The CDR3 is 13 amino acids. Germline lookup yields CDR1 MGHRA and CDR2 YSYEKL. V dropped 4 bases and J dropped 7 bases, with 13 bases sitting between them. The CDR3 DNA is TGCGCCAGCAGCCCGGCCCCGGGGTTTGAAGCTTTCTTT. This encodes CASSPAPGFEAFF.

V gene TRBV14 combines with J gene TRBJ1-1; 7 positions match TRBD1. The CDR3 runs 15 residues. The V and J ends lost 3 bases and 5 bases, in that order; junction bases with no gene match: 9. The germline V gene encodes CDR1 SGHDN and CDR2 FVKESK. CDR3 nucleotides: TGTGCCAGCAGCCAGGAAGATAGGGGGCAAACTGAAGCTTTCTTT. Its translation is CASSQEDRGQTEAFF.

The chain is built from TRBV10-3 and TRBJ1-1; 7 nucleotides agree with TRBD1. The junction had 7 bases not matched to a gene; V was cut back by 3 bases and J by 6 bases. This CDR3 is built from 14 residues. Germline V gene lookup returns CDR1 ENHRY and CDR2 SYGVKD. This CDR3 is CAISERRGMAEAFF. The CDR3 bases are TGTGCCATCAGTGAACGCAGGGGGATGGCTGAAGCTTTCTTT.

The gene calls are TRBV7-8 and TRBJ1-6; 7 bases match TRBD1. The CDR3 totals 14 residues. V shed 4 bases and J 7 bases; nucleotides not matched to a gene: 4. The V gene's germline CDR1 is SGHVS and CDR2 FQNEAQ. This chain's CDR3 is CASSWGQQNSPLHF. CDR3 bases: TGTGCCAGCAGCTGGGGACAGCAGAATTCACCCCTCCACTTT.

This chain connects TRBV5-1 to TRBJ2-7, with 7 bases lining up with TRBD1. CDR1 and CDR2 (germline): SGHRS, YFSETQ. V gave up 1 base and J gave up 3 bases; unmatched junction bases: 4. This CDR3 is built from 14 residues. The CDR3 loop is CASSLSQGVYEQYF. The CDR3 DNA reads TGCGCCAGCAGCTTGAGTCAGGGGGTCTACGAGCAGTACTTC.

V usage is TRBV7-8 and J usage is TRBJ1-6; weak D call: TRBD1 (6 bases). CDR3 length equals 14 residues. CDR1 and CDR2 (germline): SGHVS, FQNEAQ. The V end lost 5 bases, the J end lost 11 bases, and 16 bases lay between the germline ends. CDR3 nucleotide sequence: TGTGCCAGCAGCCCGCGGACAGCGGGAACACCCCTCCACTTT. Amino acids: CASSPRTAGTPLHF. Looking up the rest from reference TRBV7-8 and TRBJ1-6 gives the full variable domain: GAGVSQSPRYKVAKRGQDVALRCDPISGHVSLFWYQQALGQGPEFLTYFQNEAQLDKSGLPSDRFFAERPEGSVSTLKIQRTQQEDSAVYLCASSPRTAGTPLHFGNGTRLTVT.